This TCR beta chain emerged from a study of sequential checkpoint blockade in melanoma. The overall study: Both treatment sequences were followed by maintenance nivolumab.

Germline assignment: CDR1 SGHVS and CDR2 FNYEAQ. This CDR3 is 15 amino acids long. Trimming left V 5 bases short and J 3 bases short, with 15 bases between. The treatment denotes: randomized to nivolumab then ipilimumab (arm A) or the reverse (arm B). None of the patients previously received DNA-damaging chemotherapy. PBMC sorting kept live CD3+CD8+ cells without CD19 or CD56. The repertoire was sequenced with immunoSEQ multiplex PCR; TCRdb's copy has only in-frame clones and lacks some. The data hold under 25,000 clones, with almost 85% observed a single time. The V gene is TRBV7-6, the J gene TRBJ2-3; D not certain. The sample was CD8+ T cells sorted from blood (inferred from file names), taken from a patient given nivolumab and ipilimumab in sequence. The clonotype originates from a human donor with melanoma. The CDR3 DNA reads TGTGCCAGCAGCGACCCGGGTATACTAACAGATACGCAGTATTTT. Residues: CASSDPGILTDTQYF.